A single sample is the source of the 8 T cell receptor beta chains below, sequenced in a study of monozygotic twins with inflammatory bowel disease. TCRdb reprocessed the 5' RACE reads, keeping one entry per CDR3 protein, no DNA. This table lists approximately 160,000 distinct CDR3 sequences. What was sequenced was blood. These receptors were obtained from a human donor with ulcerative colitis or Crohn's disease, or a healthy co-twin of an affected twin (not recorded which).

The chain couples TRBV4-1 to TRBJ2-2; TCRdb's D gene call, TRBD2, goes unchecked for lack of DNA. The CDR3 length is 23 residues. Germline V gives CDR1 MGHRA, CDR2 YSYEKL. This CDR3 reads CASSQDKRTSGRAKLPNTGELFF.

The CDR3: CASSWAGISYEQYF. The chain joins TRBV5-6 to TRBJ2-7. This CDR3 is 14 amino acids long. Germline lookup yields CDR1 SGHDT and CDR2 YYEEEE.

V gene TRBV5-4 combines with J gene TRBJ2-1; absent DNA, TCRdb's TRBD1 call cannot be checked. The CDR3 is made up of 15 amino acids. Germline-derived CDR1 and CDR2 are SGHNT and YYREEE (reference sequence). The CDR3 here is CASSRPDLASDEQFF. Looking up the rest from reference TRBV5-4 and TRBJ2-1 gives the full variable domain: ETGVTQSPTHLIKTRGQQVTLRCSSQSGHNTVSWYQQALGQGPQFIFQYYREEENGRGNFPPRFSGLQFPNYSSELNVNALELDDSALYLCASSRPDLASDEQFFGPGTRLTVL.

The chain's CDR3 is CASSSRGVAGGPNEQFF. The chain is built from TRBV12-3 or TRBV12-4 and TRBJ2-1; the TCRdb call, TRBD2, lacks DNA for checking. This CDR3 contains 17 residues.

This chain connects TRBV27 to TRBJ2-6. CDR3 length: 18 residues. The germline gives CDR1 MNHEY, CDR2 SMNVEV (reference sequence). CDR3 in amino acids: CASSPSGPSFLGANVLTF.

The CDR3 loop is CASSLDGGDPYEQYF. V and J are TRBV7-6 and TRBJ2-7; the TCRdb call, TRBD2, lacks DNA for checking. The CDR3 is 15 amino acids. The germline gives CDR1 SGHVS, CDR2 FNYEAQ.

The chain is built from TRBV7-2 and TRBJ1-5. Germline values: CDR1 SGHTA, CDR2 FQGNSA. CDR3 size: 13 residues. CDR3 sequence reads: CASSFFERQPQHF.

This chain's CDR3 is CASSWGQGNTEAFF. The chain combines TRBV5-1 with TRBJ1-1; TCRdb gives TRBD1 as the D gene, but with no DNA this cannot be confirmed. The CDR3 has 14 amino acids. The germline V gene has CDR1 SGHRS and CDR2 YFSETQ.